One sample yielded the 30 T cell receptor beta chains listed below, sequenced in a study of Graves' ophthalmopathy and Graves' hyperthyroidism. RNA transcripts were the source from which TCR beta CDR3 regions were amplified. Following a first-round RT-PCR that used HTBI primers, a second-round multiplex PCR was carried out. TCRdb re-analysed the multiplex PCR reads in MiXCR, keeping a single row per CDR3 protein. The sample yields some 520,000 distinct CDR3 sequences, around 15% seen once. The source material was blood. These receptors all stem from a woman under 40 with Graves' ophthalmopathy.

J is TRBJ2-5 and V is TRBV11-2; the D call may be TRBD1 or TRBD2 (5 bases each). This CDR3 has 13 amino acids. From germline, CDR1 is SGHAT and CDR2 FQNNGV. V shed 2 bases and J shed 5 bases, with 9 bases lying between them. The CDR3 DNA reads TGTGCCAGCAGCTTATTGGGGGTGGAGACCCAGTACTTC. This translates into CASSLLGVETQYF. Supplemented by reference TRBV11-2 and TRBJ2-5, the full variable domain reads EAGVAQSPRYKIIEKRQSVAFWCNPISGHATLYWYQQILGQGPKLLIQFQNNGVVDDSQLPKDRFSAERLKGVDSTLKIQPAKLEDSAVYLCASSLLGVETQYFGPGTRLLVL.

This clonotype came up many times. V and J are TRBV5-1 and TRBJ1-1; D call uncertain. V was clipped by 0 bases and J by 8 bases, with 11 bases between them. This CDR3 is built from 13 residues. Germline-derived CDR1 and CDR2 are SGHRS and YFSETQ. CDR3 in DNA: TGCGCCAGCAGCTTGGAGGGTCGGGCGGAAGCTTTCTTT. This translates into CASSLEGRAEAFF.

This clonotype was seen many times. This rearrangement joins TRBV29-1 to TRBJ2-7, with 7 bases identical to TRBD2. Looked up from germline, CDR1 is SQVTM and CDR2 is ANQGSEA. V was clipped by 4 bases and J by 3 bases; unmatched bases: 12. The CDR3 is 15 amino acids. In DNA, the CDR3 is TGCAGCGTTGCCCTAGCGGTCCCTTCGGGCTACGAGCAGTACTTC. Translated: CSVALAVPSGYEQYF.

This clonotype was recorded at least ten times. J is TRBJ2-7 and V is TRBV25-1; no clear D. From germline, CDR1 is MGHDK and CDR2 SYGVNS. Trimming stripped 2 bases from V and 0 bases from J, with 11 bases between. The CDR3 covers 15 residues. CDR3 bases: TGTGCCAGCAGTGAACGAAGCAGGTCCTCCTACGAGCAGTACTTC. The encoded protein is CASSERSRSSYEQYF.

This clonotype appeared many times. This chain links TRBV20-1 with TRBJ1-5, with 7 positions matching TRBD1. The CDR3 is 13 amino acids. With 6 bases clipped from V and 4 bases from J, the junction kept 6 bases outside the gene matches. The germline V gene encodes CDR1 DFQATT and CDR2 SNEGSKA (reference sequence). The CDR3 coding sequence is TGCAGTGCCCTCCGGGACAGAAATCAGCCCCAGCATTTT. The encoded protein is CSALRDRNQPQHF.

Many counts were recorded for this clonotype. This rearrangement joins TRBV6-1 to TRBJ2-2; D is undetermined. V was shortened by 0 bases and J by 4 bases, with 9 bases between the two germline ends. From germline, CDR1 is MNHNS and CDR2 SASEGT. The CDR3 has 15 residues. For the CDR3, the DNA is TGTGCCAGCAGTGAAGCCCCCCTCCGCACCGGGGAGCTGTTTTTT. It specifies CASSEAPLRTGELFF.

This clonotype was recorded many times. This sequence joins TRBV4-3 and TRBJ2-7, with unresolved D. Per the germline V gene, CDR1 is LGHNA and CDR2 is YSLEER. This CDR3 region has 21 residues. Trimming stripped 0 bases from V and 1 base from J, with 28 bases between. CDR3 protein: CASSQEGKVAGTTHRSYEQYF. In DNA, the CDR3 is TGCGCCAGCAGCCAAGAAGGGAAGGTAGCAGGTACTACCCACAGATCCTACGAGCAGTACTTC.

The V and J genes are TRBV3-1 and TRBJ2-5; no reliable D call. Germline-derived CDR1 and CDR2 are LGHDT and YNNKEL (reference sequence). Deletions cut 4 bases from V and 5 bases from J, with 29 bases between. This CDR3 comprises 19 residues. The CDR3 loop is CASSLSVASSISSRETQYF. In DNA form, the CDR3 reads TGTGCCAGCAGCCTGTCAGTGGCATCAAGTATCAGTTCGAGGGAGACCCAGTACTTC.

The sample holds many counts of this clonotype. V and J are TRBV19 and TRBJ1-5; D remains unclear. The CDR3 contains 14 residues. Germline-derived CDR1 and CDR2 are LNHDA and SQIVND (reference sequence). The germline V and J ends were trimmed by 2 bases and 4 bases, with 9 bases remaining between them. This CDR3 is CASSIHRSNQPQHF. The DNA for the CDR3 is TGTGCCAGTAGTATACACAGATCAAATCAGCCCCAGCATTTT.

This clonotype was seen once. A much larger clone is a single base away; this may be a read error. The chain uses TRBV6-5 and TRBJ2-7; D is perhaps TRBD1 (5 bases). The ends were cut back, 1 base at V and 3 bases at J, with 16 bases in the middle. The CDR3 runs 16 residues. Germline V lookup: CDR1 MNHEY, CDR2 SVGAGI. CDR3 protein: CASSYYPPQAYYEQYF. CDR3 bases: TGTGCCAGCAGTTACTATCCGCCACAGGCATACTACGAGCAGTACTTC.

This clonotype has a count of ten or more. The chain recombines TRBV2 with TRBJ1-2, with 10 bases identical to TRBD1. With 8 bases clipped from V and 7 bases from J, the junction kept 13 bases outside the gene matches. The germline V gene encodes CDR1 SNHLY and CDR2 FYNNEI. The length of the CDR3 is 15 residues. CDR3 coding DNA: TGTGCCAGCGGATTAACCGGGACAGGGGTCGGTGGCTACACCTTC. This sequence encodes CASGLTGTGVGGYTF.

This clonotype was found many times. The chain combines TRBV6-1 with TRBJ2-7; TRBD1 might be the D (6 bases). Trimming cost V 2 bases and J 9 bases, with 20 bases left between them. CDR3 size: 15 residues. Per the germline V gene, CDR1 is MNHNS and CDR2 is SASEGT. The CDR3 loop is CASSEPRTVRYWQYF. CDR3 bases: TGTGCCAGCAGTGAACCACGGACAGTCAGATACTGGCAGTACTTC.

This clonotype was seen a handful of times. This chain uses TRBV10-3 with TRBJ2-5; a weak D match, TRBD2 (6 bases). Germline V gives CDR1 ENHRY, CDR2 SYGVKD. The CDR3 is 13 amino acids. V was cut by 4 bases and J by 2 bases, with 8 bases left in between. CDR3 in DNA: TGTGCCATCAGTGGCGGGGTTCAAGAGACCCAGTACTTC. Protein sequence: CAISGGVQETQYF.

This clonotype was counted ten times or more. The rearrangement links TRBV6-1 to TRBJ1-1; D is perhaps TRBD1 (5 bases). The CDR3 contains 14 residues. Trimming took off 6 bases at V and 5 bases at J, with 16 bases between the two ends. Germline loops: CDR1 MNHNS, CDR2 SASEGT. The CDR3 bases are TGTGCCAGCAGCATAGACCGGGACGGGACTGAAGCTTTCTTT. Translating it yields CASSIDRDGTEAFF.

Ten or more counts support this clonotype. The V and J genes are TRBV28 and TRBJ2-6, with D hard to call. The V gene lost 7 bases and the J gene lost 2 bases, with 0 bases spanning the gap. Germline V gives CDR1 MDHEN, CDR2 SYDVKM. The CDR3 runs to 11 residues. The CDR3 DNA reads as TGTGCCAGCACTGGGGCCAACGTCCTGACTTTC. This codes for CASTGANVLTF.

The sample holds many counts of this clonotype. The V call is TRBV12-3 or TRBV12-4, the J call TRBJ2-2; the D call may be TRBD1 or TRBD2 (6 bases each). V was trimmed by 5 bases and J by 6 bases, leaving 13 bases between them. CDR3 length: 14 residues. The CDR3 loop is CASSLGGRAGELFF. The CDR3 DNA reads as TGTGCCAGCAGTCTTGGGGGGCGGGCCGGGGAGCTGTTTTTT.

The chain employs TRBV30 and TRBJ2-5, with D tentatively TRBD2 (5 bases). V gave up 2 bases and J gave up 5 bases, with 9 bases separating them. This CDR3 has 12 amino acids. CDR1 and CDR2 from the germline V gene are GTSNPN and SVGIG (reference sequence). The CDR3 region is CAWSFSVETQYF. DNA for the CDR3: TGTGCCTGGAGTTTTAGCGTGGAGACCCAGTACTTC.

The genes are TRBV6-5 and TRBJ1-5, with D tentatively TRBD1 (6 bases). The CDR3 has 14 amino acids. Trimming stripped 4 bases from V and 5 bases from J, with 12 bases between. Germline CDR1 MNHEY, CDR2 SVGAGI. For the CDR3, the DNA is TGTGCCAGCAGTTTCGACAGGACCCATCAGCCCCAGCATTTT. It yields the protein CASSFDRTHQPQHF.

This clonotype has ten or more counts. This sequence joins TRBV12-3 or TRBV12-4 and TRBJ2-7, with a tentative D call TRBD2 (5 bases). V lost 6 bases and J lost 1, with 16 bases in between. This CDR3 region has 15 residues. In nucleotides, the CDR3 is TGTGCCAGCAGCCAAGAGAGGGTCAGGTCCTACGAGCAGTACTTC. It codes for CASSQERVRSYEQYF.

This clonotype was detected ten times or more. The chain links TRBV28 to TRBJ2-2; tentatively, D is TRBD1 (5 bases). V lost 4 bases, J lost 2 bases, and 11 bases lay in between. Looked up from germline, CDR1 is MDHEN and CDR2 is SYDVKM. The CDR3 contains 15 residues. The CDR3 nucleotides read TGTGCCAGCAGTTACTGGGGCACAAACACCGGGGAGCTGTTTTTT. Amino acid sequence: CASSYWGTNTGELFF.

The chain uses TRBV4-1 and TRBJ2-7; 8 bases agree with TRBD2. Germline CDR1 reads MGHRA; CDR2 reads YSYEKL. The CDR3 spans 16 residues. V shed 0 bases and J 5 bases; nucleotides not matched to a gene: 9. The CDR3 reads CASSQEGTRVGHEQYF. The CDR3, as DNA: TGCGCCAGCAGCCAAGAAGGGACTAGGGTGGGGCACGAGCAGTACTTC.

This clonotype was seen at least ten times. The chain is built from TRBV19 and TRBJ2-2; D may be TRBD2 (5 bases). This CDR3 spans 12 amino acids. Germline V CDR1 and CDR2: LNHDA, SQIVND (reference sequence). V was pared by 7 bases and J by 5 bases, with 8 bases between. DNA for the CDR3: TGTGCCAGTATCGGGGTTACCGGGGAGCTGTTTTTT. It yields the protein CASIGVTGELFF.

The chain combines TRBV11-1 with TRBJ1-6, with D possibly being TRBD1 (6 bases). Trimming left V 2 bases short and J 14 bases short, with 13 bases between. CDR1 SGHAT and CDR2 FQDESV come from the germline V gene (reference sequence). The CDR3 has 13 residues. In DNA form, the CDR3 reads TGTGCCAGCAGCTTATCAGGACAGACAGCCCTCCACTTT. This translates into CASSLSGQTALHF.

The sample holds many counts of this clonotype. The genes are TRBV7-9 and TRBJ2-7, with 9 bases matching TRBD1. The CDR3 spans 14 residues. With V trimmed by 5 bases and J by 6 bases, 8 bases remained unmatched. The germline CDR1 and CDR2 sequences are SEHNR and FQNEAQ (reference sequence). The CDR3, as DNA: TGTGCCAGCAGCGTACAGGGGGCGATTCCCGAGCAGTACTTC. It codes for CASSVQGAIPEQYF.

V and J are TRBV5-4 and TRBJ1-5, with D perhaps matching TRBD1 (6 bases). Germline CDR1 and CDR2: SGHNT and YYREEE (reference sequence). The CDR3 runs to 15 residues. V gave up 0 bases and J gave up 4 bases, with 11 bases separating them. CDR3 loop: CASSLGGGRNQPQHF. CDR3 DNA: TGTGCCAGCAGCTTGGGGGGGGGGCGAAATCAGCCCCAGCATTTT.

A word on this clonotype: Possible read error: a much larger clone is one base away. This chain joins TRBV7-2 and TRBJ1-1; D possibly corresponds to TRBD1 (5 bases). Looked up from germline, CDR1 is SGHTA and CDR2 is FQGNSA. The CDR3 totals 15 residues. The chain's CDR3 is CASILSQGDYTEAFF. Here the CDR3 DNA reads TGTGCCAGCATCTTATCTCAGGGTGATTACACTGAAGCTTTCTTT. Looking up the rest from reference TRBV7-2 and TRBJ1-1 gives the full variable domain: GAGVSQSPSNKVTEKGKDVELRCDPISGHTALYWYRQSLGQGLEFLIYFQGNSAPDKSGLPSDRFSAERTGGSVSTLTIQRTQQEDSAVYLCASILSQGDYTEAFFGQGTRLTVV.

As to this clonotype: Just one base apart from a much larger clone, this may be a read error. The conserved phenylalanine or tryptophan normally closing the CDR3 is absent here, so this likely arose from a read error. The rearrangement links TRBV6-2 or TRBV6-3 to TRBJ2-3; unclear D gene. CDR1 is MNHEY, CDR2 SVGEGT, per germline. Between the trimmed V and J ends, which lost 0 bases and 0 bases, there was a span of 13 bases. The CDR3 extends over 17 amino acids. CDR3 residues: CASSYSASLMSTDTQYL. The CDR3, as DNA: TGTGCCAGCAGTTACTCGGCATCCCTTATGAGCACAGATACGCAGTATCTT.

CDR3 region: CASSLYPGQGDYEQYF. The CDR3 DNA follows: TGTGCCAGCAGTTTATACCCCGGGCAGGGGGACTACGAGCAGTACTTC. The V and J genes are TRBV27 and TRBJ2-7; 7 bases align to TRBD1. This CDR3 is built from 16 residues. After removal of 1 base from V and 3 bases from J, the junction contained 9 bases not matched to a gene. Per the germline V gene, CDR1 is MNHEY and CDR2 is SMNVEV (reference sequence).

This clonotype has at least ten counts. The rearrangement links TRBV20-1 to TRBJ1-5, with 12 bases lining up with TRBD1. The CDR3 consists of 17 residues. J was trimmed by 4 bases and V by 1 base; bases with no gene match: 8. Germline CDR1 reads DFQATT; CDR2 reads SNEGSKA (reference sequence). CDR3 sequence: CSARGDRGRKWNQPQHF. CDR3 in DNA: TGCAGTGCTAGAGGGGACAGGGGGCGAAAGTGGAATCAGCCCCAGCATTTT.

At least ten counts were recorded for this clonotype. The chain couples TRBV6-1 to TRBJ2-7, with a possible D match to TRBD1 (6 bases). Trimming removed 10 bases at V and 0 bases at J, with 13 bases between. Germline loops: CDR1 MNHNS, CDR2 SASEGT. The CDR3 is made up of 13 amino acids. CDR3 amino acids: CATQGGFSYEQYF. For the CDR3, the DNA is TGTGCCACCCAAGGGGGATTCTCCTACGAGCAGTACTTC.